This T cell receptor beta chain originates from a study of graft-versus-host responses after intestinal transplantation. Study as a whole: Multivisceral, liver-intestinal, or isolated intestinal transplants were received by the recipients. Uniformly, recipients were administered anti-thymocyte globulin induction with subsequent tacrolimus and steroids for around three years.

As concerns this clone: Its matching antigen is unknown.

Processing was applied to graft tissue in order to liberate intraepithelial and lamina propria lymphocytes. Study results and limitations: Early HvG declines after transplant were associated with peak circulating GvH clone levels. Researchers found GvH clones in recipient marrow, and some showed up first in ileum or blood.

Profiling relied on immunoSEQ multiplex PCR, and the TCRdb table lists in-frame clones only, not all of them. Of thousands of clones in the sample, about 74% were seen once. The CDR3 consists of 17 residues. V lost 1 base, J lost 3 bases, and 11 bases stayed unmatched. Looked up from germline, CDR1 is SGHVS and CDR2 is FQNEAQ. The chain combines TRBV7-8 with TRBJ2-5; 7 bases match TRBD1. The sequence came from a human patient who received an intestinal transplant, so some T cells may come from the graft donor. The material sequenced was ileum tissue, taken about 490 days after intestinal transplant. CDR3 nucleotides: TGTGCCAGCAGCTTAGGTCCGGGACAGCGGCCCGAAGAGACCCAGTACTTC. Translating gives CASSLGPGQRPEETQYF.